This T cell receptor beta chain was identified during a study of blood T cell repertoires in COVID-19. V gave up 3 bases and J gave up 3 bases, with 12 bases separating them. CDR1 is SGHNT and CDR2 is YYREEE in the germline V gene (reference sequence). The CDR3 loop spans 14 amino acids. Using immunoSEQ multiplex PCR, the repertoire was profiled, and TCRdb retains in-frame clones only, with some absent. Found here are some 500,000 clones, around 87% of them singletons; the top ten hold less than 2%. This clone was observed a handful of times. This TCR derives from a middle-aged woman who had recovered from COVID-19. Sequenced sample: PBMCs or T cells enriched from blood (not recorded which). The rearrangement uses TRBV5-4 and TRBJ1-2, with a weak D call TRBD1 (5 bases). In DNA form, the CDR3 reads TGTGCCAGCAGCTGGGGGGGTAGGGACTATGGCTACACCTTC. As protein: CASSWGGRDYGYTF.